The rows below give T cell receptor beta chains drawn from one sample of a study of control samples from healthy donors and cancer patients. Sequencing was performed with immunoSEQ multiplex PCR; in TCRdb, only in-frame clones are kept and a portion is missing. The data contain over 100,000 clones, approximately 92% of them singletons. Sequences were obtained from blood. The receptors here all came from a man aged 18 to 29 in good health. CDR3s include the opening cysteine and the closing phenylalanine or tryptophan. The D gene is left open where the match is weak. Expanded clones get a size class; other rows say once, few or many, or leave the size out.

j_call | clone_size | v_call | cdr3_length | d_call | cdr3_aa | cdr3_nt
TRBJ2-2 | - | TRBV9 | 17 | TRBD2 | CASSAAGRGGVTGELFF | TGTGCCAGCAGCGCCGCGGGGCGGGGGGGCGTCACCGGGGAGCTGTTTTTT
TRBJ1-1 | - | TRBV5-1 | 14 | TRBD1 | CASSLAGGNTEAFF | TGCGCCAGCAGCTTGGCAGGGGGTAACACTGAAGCTTTCTTT
TRBJ2-3 | - | TRBV7-2 | 17 | - | CASSLGRTRRGTDTQYF | TGTGCCAGCAGCTTAGGAAGGACTCGACGGGGCACAGATACGCAGTATTTT
TRBJ1-2 | - | TRBV7-9 | 15 | TRBD1 | CASSRQRTGGQGYTF | TGTGCCAGCAGCCGGCAAAGGACAGGGGGCCAAGGCTACACCTTC
TRBJ2-7 | - | TRBV4-1 | 16 | TRBD1 | CASSQVGQGRPYEQYF | TGCGCCAGCAGCCAAGTGGGACAGGGGCGCCCCTACGAGCAGTACTTC
TRBJ2-1 | - | TRBV3-1/TRBV3-2 | 12 | - | CASSQVTYEQFF | TGTGCCAGCAGCCAAGTTACGTACGAGCAGTTCTTC
TRBJ2-2 | once | TRBV5-6 | 15 | - | CASSLLAIGTGELFF | TGTGCCAGCAGCTTGCTGGCCATCGGTACCGGGGAGCTGTTTTTT
TRBJ1-6 | - | TRBV2 | 13 | TRBD1 | CASSRQGNSPLHF | TGTGCCAGCAGCCGACAGGGGAATTCACCCCTCCACTTT
TRBJ1-2 | - | TRBV5-6 | 15 | - | CASSLGWEGRSGYTF | TGTGCCAGCAGCTTGGGGTGGGAGGGGAGGAGTGGCTACACCTTC
TRBJ2-1 | - | TRBV4-2 | 15 | TRBD1 | CASSHTGGTYNEQFF | TGTGCCAGCAGCCACACAGGGGGCACCTACAATGAGCAGTTCTTC
TRBJ2-2 | - | TRBV23-1 | 16 | - | CASSQSGAPGTGELFF | TGCGCCAGCAGTCAATCTGGAGCCCCAGGGACCGGGGAGCTGTTTTTT
TRBJ1-1 | - | TRBV10-2 | 16 | - | CASSDWDATMNTEAFF | TGCGCCAGCAGTGACTGGGACGCAACCATGAACACTGAAGCTTTCTTT
TRBJ2-7 | - | TRBV15 | 20 | TRBD1 | CATSRGPRFRPGTGIYEQYF | TGTGCCACCAGCAGAGGACCCCGTTTTCGACCGGGGACAGGGATCTACGAGCAGTACTTC
TRBJ1-2 | - | TRBV28 | 16 | - | CASNENGGGPRYGYTF | TGTGCCAGCAATGAGAACGGGGGTGGGCCCCGCTATGGCTACACCTTC
TRBJ1-5 | - | TRBV6-6 | 11 | - | CASSSDKPQHF | TGTGCCAGCAGCTCGGACAAGCCCCAGCATTTT
TRBJ1-1 | - | TRBV19 | 13 | TRBD1 | CASSDRAGGEAFF | TGTGCCAGCTCAGACAGGGCCGGGGGAGAAGCTTTCTTT
TRBJ2-7 | - | TRBV5-1 | 14 | TRBD2 | CASGKGGGDYEQYF | TGCGCCAGCGGCAAGGGCGGGGGTGACTACGAGCAGTACTTC
TRBJ2-7 | - | TRBV6-5 | 15 | - | CASTGGNVVSYEQYF | TGTGCCAGCACTGGCGGGAACGTAGTTTCCTACGAGCAGTACTTC
TRBJ2-7 | - | TRBV3-1/TRBV3-2 | 11 | - | CASSRAYEQYF | TGTGCCAGCAGCCGGGCCTACGAGCAGTACTTC
TRBJ2-1 | - | TRBV25-1 | 12 | - | CASSGGGNEQFF | TGTGCCAGCAGTGGCGGAGGCAATGAGCAGTTCTTC
TRBJ2-7 | - | TRBV14 | 13 | - | CASSQVAPYEQYF | TGTGCCAGCAGCCAAGTAGCACCCTACGAGCAGTACTTC
TRBJ2-5 | - | TRBV7-9 | 16 | TRBD2 | CASSLEFAGGQETQYF | TGTGCCAGCAGCTTAGAGTTCGCGGGGGGCCAAGAGACCCAGTACTTC
TRBJ1-6 | few | TRBV3-1/TRBV3-2 | 14 | - | CASSQVAGTSPLHF | TGTGCCAGCAGCCAAGTAGCAGGGACTTCACCCCTCCACTTT
TRBJ1-5 | - | TRBV27 | 15 | - | CASSLPRGGNQPQHF | TGTGCCAGCAGTTTACCTAGGGGGGGCAATCAGCCCCAGCATTTT
TRBJ2-1 | - | TRBV9 | 15 | - | CASSVGGVVKNEQFF | TGTGCCAGCAGCGTAGGCGGGGTAGTAAAAAATGAGCAGTTCTTC
TRBJ1-2 | - | TRBV6-5 | 13 | - | CASSPERGYGYTF | TGTGCCAGCAGTCCCGAGAGGGGCTATGGCTACACCTTC
TRBJ1-2 | - | TRBV30 | 16 | TRBD1 | CAWSRDRGRRNYGYTF | TGTGCCTGGAGTCGGGACAGGGGGCGCCGGAACTATGGCTACACCTTC
TRBJ2-1 | - | TRBV9 | 15 | TRBD1 | CASSTGQGAYNEQFF | TGTGCCAGCAGCACGGGACAGGGGGCCTACAATGAGCAGTTCTTC
TRBJ2-7 | - | TRBV4-2 | 19 | TRBD2 | CASSQAPAGGPGGFYEQYF | TGTGCCAGCAGCCAAGCCCCAGCGGGGGGGCCTGGAGGTTTTTACGAGCAGTACTTC
TRBJ2-7 | - | TRBV7-9 | 14 | - | CASSLVGTTYEQYF | TGTGCCAGCAGCTTAGTCGGGACAACCTACGAGCAGTACTTC
TRBJ1-1 | - | TRBV11-2 | 14 | - | CASSLGILNTEAFF | TGTGCCAGCAGCTTAGGAATACTGAACACTGAAGCTTTCTTT
TRBJ2-3 | - | TRBV10-3 | 14 | - | CAIRIGQSTDTQYF | TGTGCCATCAGGATAGGACAAAGCACAGATACGCAGTATTTT
TRBJ2-5 | - | TRBV6-5 | 13 | - | CASSAGYQETQYF | TGTGCCAGCTCGGCTGGGTACCAAGAGACCCAGTACTTC
TRBJ1-4 | - | TRBV30 | 13 | TRBD1 | CAWSGQGNEKLFF | TGTGCCTGGAGTGGACAGGGGAATGAAAAACTGTTTTTT
TRBJ2-2 | - | TRBV6-4 | 12 | - | CASSGMGGELFF | TGTGCCAGCAGTGGCATGGGCGGGGAGCTGTTTTTT
TRBJ1-1 | - | TRBV10-1 | 15 | - | CASSESPASPFRAFF | TGCGCCAGCAGTGAGTCGCCGGCGAGCCCTTTCCGAGCTTTCTTT
TRBJ2-3 | - | TRBV13 | 15 | - | CASSFGQGGGDTQYF | TGTGCCAGCAGCTTCGGACAGGGAGGGGGAGATACGCAGTATTTT
TRBJ1-1 | - | TRBV2 | 13 | TRBD1 | CAKGQGANTEAFF | TGTGCCAAGGGACAGGGGGCGAACACTGAAGCTTTCTTT
TRBJ2-3 | - | TRBV28 | 16 | - | CASSFRGGVSTDTQYF | TGTGCCAGCAGTTTTCGTGGCGGGGTCAGCACAGATACGCAGTATTTT
TRBJ2-7 | - | TRBV5-1 | 14 | - | CASSPGRTSYEQYF | TGCGCCAGCAGCCCGGGACGGACGAGCTACGAGCAGTACTTC
TRBJ2-3 | - | TRBV2 | 14 | TRBD1 | CASSLDRAADTQYF | TGTGCCAGCAGTCTGGACAGGGCAGCAGATACGCAGTATTTT
TRBJ1-5 | - | TRBV19 | 13 | - | CASSRTPQQPQHF | TGTGCCAGTAGTAGGACACCCCAACAGCCCCAGCATTTT
TRBJ2-6 | once | TRBV7-9 | 18 | - | CASASSDLGVPGANVLTF | TGTGCCAGCGCCTCCTCAGACCTTGGGGTGCCCGGGGCCAACGTCCTGACTTTC
TRBJ2-2 | few | TRBV27 | 12 | - | CASPGGTGELFF | TGTGCCAGCCCAGGGGGGACCGGGGAGCTGTTTTTT
TRBJ2-7 | once | TRBV18 | 14 | - | CASSPWGGTYEQYF | TGTGCCAGCTCACCGTGGGGCGGGACCTACGAGCAGTACTTC
TRBJ2-5 | - | TRBV3-1/TRBV3-2 | 18 | - | CASSQGFGLKKDQETQYF | TGTGCCAGCAGCCAAGGATTCGGACTGAAGAAGGACCAAGAGACCCAGTACTTC
TRBJ1-4 | - | TRBV11-3 | 15 | - | CASSATGQGNEKLFF | TGTGCCAGCAGCGCCACGGGACAAGGAAATGAAAAACTGTTTTTT
TRBJ1-6 | - | TRBV4-2 | 16 | TRBD1 | CASSQEQGLDNSPLHF | TGTGCCAGCAGCCAGGAACAGGGGTTGGATAATTCACCCCTCCACTTT
TRBJ1-2 | - | TRBV2 | 13 | - | CASLGREGSSYTF | TGTGCCAGCTTGGGGCGGGAAGGGTCAAGCTACACCTTC
TRBJ1-2 | - | TRBV7-9 | 12 | - | CASSLGGDGYTF | TGTGCCAGCAGCTTAGGAGGGGACGGCTACACCTTC
TRBJ2-1 | - | TRBV6-6 | 15 | TRBD2 | CASSTRTSGGAESFF | TGTGCCAGCAGTACCCGGACTAGCGGGGGGGCCGAATCCTTCTTC
TRBJ2-3 | - | TRBV14 | 16 | TRBD1 | CASSPWTGWSTDTQYF | TGTGCCAGCAGCCCCTGGACAGGGTGGAGCACAGATACGCAGTATTTT